This T cell receptor beta chain is drawn from a study of PD-L1 blockade in urothelial cancer. The sample's time point: pretreatment peripheral blood. The CDR3 runs to 13 residues. V was clipped by 2 bases and J by 4 bases; unmatched bases: 1. Germline assignment: CDR1 SEHNR and CDR2 FQNEAQ (reference sequence). Method: immunoSEQ multiplex PCR; TCRdb's copy keeps in-frame clones and lacks some. The repertoire holds roughly 87,000 clones, 89% seen once, with around 1% in the top ten. The receptor's source is a woman older than 75 with urothelial cancer. Sequencing used PBMCs, obtained around atezolizumab (anti-PD-L1) treatment. The chain carries TRBV7-9 and TRBJ2-7, with TRBD2 matching 8 bases. The CDR3 reads CASSLPGGYEQYF. CDR3 bases: TGTGCCAGCAGCTTACCGGGGGGGTACGAGCAGTACTTC.